This T cell receptor beta chain was captured by sequencing in a study of vaccination effects on CD4 cells after COVID-19. A remark on this clone: The antigen remains undetermined.

Data came from immunoSEQ multiplex PCR; TCRdb stores just in-frame clones and leaves some out. This table has tens of thousands of clones, more than 75% appearing once. Within the ViraFEST assay, antigen-specific CD4+ T cells underwent expansion with viral peptide pools prior to sequencing. Following a roughly 10-day culture, CD4+ T cells were purified. Vaccine administered to participants consisted of two doses of either BNT162b2 or mRNA-1273. Wells containing approximately 2 million PBMC each were cultured with 9 to 10 IU/ml IL-2 and approximately 10 ug/ml peptides. The TCR comes from a human donor who received a COVID-19 vaccine. Some clones in this sample may be carry-over from other donors' samples. The sequencing used CD4+ T cells from PBMCs cultured with HCoV-NL63 spike peptides, collected after COVID-19 vaccination.

CDR3 nucleotide sequence: TGTGCCAGCAGCCCAAATCAAAACAGGGATTTGGGGCAGTTCTTC. Translated: CASSPNQNRDLGQFF. The rearrangement joins TRBV7-9 to TRBJ2-1; D possibly corresponds to TRBD1 (6 bases). This CDR3 spans 15 amino acids. Trimming removed 5 bases from V and 12 bases from J, with 23 bases in between. The germline V gene has CDR1 SEHNR and CDR2 FQNEAQ (reference sequence).